This T cell receptor (beta chain) is drawn from a study of PD-L1 blockade in urothelial cancer. Per germline, CDR1 MDHEN and CDR2 SYDVKM. The CDR3 has 12 residues. V was cut by 3 bases and J by 8 bases, with 10 bases left in between. The protocol was immunoSEQ multiplex PCR, while the TCRdb copy is restricted to in-frame clones and leaves out a portion. The sample shows 35,000 or so clones, about 80% of them seen only once. Described time point: peripheral blood 6 weeks after treatment start. Patients' urothelial carcinoma was locally advanced or metastatic. The J gene is TRBJ1-1, the V gene TRBV28; D may be TRBD1 (5 bases). The starting material was PBMCs, obtained around atezolizumab (anti-PD-L1) treatment. The clonotype comes from a man in his forties with urothelial cancer. Here the CDR3 reads CASSFRGNEAFF. CDR3 bases: TGTGCCAGCAGTTTTAGGGGAAACGAAGCTTTCTTT.